This T cell receptor beta chain was profiled in a study of cytomegalovirus exposure and HLA in healthy donors. Findings and caveats of the study: With high specificity and sensitivity, the classifier reportedly diagnosed cytomegalovirus status.

Germline lookup yields CDR1 LGHNA and CDR2 YSLEER. CDR3 length equals 14 residues. V lost 3 bases, J lost 3 bases, and 11 bases lay in between. The method was immunoSEQ multiplex PCR; TCRdb's version includes in-frame clones alone and lacks a portion of them. The sample shows 330,000 or so clones, 75% to 90% of them seen only once. A remark on this clone: What it binds is unknown.

Specimen: PBMCs. This sequence was found in a woman younger than 30 in good health and CMV-seronegative. The chain recombines TRBV4-3 with TRBJ1-2; D gene uncertain. The CDR3 sequence is CASSQGNDHYGYTF. In DNA form, the CDR3 reads TGCGCCAGCAGCCAGGGCAACGACCACTATGGCTACACCTTC.